Listed below are T cell receptor beta chains from one sample, sequenced in a study of T cell repertoires and HLA-DP antigens. The repertoire was sequenced with immunoSEQ multiplex PCR; TCRdb's copy has only in-frame clones and lacks some. Of around 100,000 clones listed, 80% to 95% are singletons. Their cognate antigens are unknown. The specimen sequenced was CD4+ T cells from PBMCs. These receptors were taken from a woman younger than 30 in good health and CMV-seronegative. CDR3s include the opening cysteine and the closing phenylalanine or tryptophan. Fields, in order: J gene, V gene, D gene, clone size, CDR3 protein, CDR3 DNA. D genes are given only for firm matches. Size values are once, few and many counts, or a class for expanded clones, and some rows have none.

j_call: TRBJ1-2
v_call: TRBV7-2
d_call: .
clone_size: .
cdr3_aa: CASSSKGGAGTNYGYTF
cdr3_nt: TGTGCCAGCAGCTCCAAGGGGGGGGCAGGGACTAACTATGGCTACACCTTC

j_call: TRBJ1-3
v_call: TRBV5-1
d_call: .
clone_size: .
cdr3_aa: CASSFGTRKTYSGNTIYF
cdr3_nt: TGCGCCAGCAGCTTTGGGACACGAAAGACTTACTCTGGAAACACCATATATTTT

j_call: TRBJ1-3
v_call: TRBV28
d_call: .
clone_size: .
cdr3_aa: CASSSIRIGGKAGNTIYF
cdr3_nt: TGTGCCAGCAGCTCAATCCGCATAGGGGGTAAGGCCGGAAACACCATATATTTT

j_call: TRBJ1-2
v_call: TRBV5-1
d_call: .
clone_size: .
cdr3_aa: CASSLGLASNYGYTF
cdr3_nt: TGCGCCAGCAGCCTAGGATTGGCCTCTAACTATGGCTACACCTTC

j_call: TRBJ2-3
v_call: TRBV19
d_call: TRBD2
clone_size: .
cdr3_aa: CASSMRTSGKADTQYF
cdr3_nt: TGTGCCAGTAGTATGCGGACTAGCGGGAAGGCAGATACGCAGTATTTT

j_call: TRBJ1-4
v_call: TRBV4-1
d_call: TRBD1
clone_size: .
cdr3_aa: CASSALDRATNEKLFF
cdr3_nt: TGCGCCAGCAGCGCCCTGGACAGGGCAACTAATGAAAAACTGTTTTTT

j_call: TRBJ2-7
v_call: TRBV11-2
d_call: .
clone_size: .
cdr3_aa: CASSFIRGRTYEQYF
cdr3_nt: TGTGCCAGCAGCTTCATCCGGGGGAGAACCTACGAGCAGTACTTC

j_call: TRBJ2-1
v_call: TRBV23-1
d_call: TRBD1
clone_size: .
cdr3_aa: CASSQPWTGGGSSYNEQFF
cdr3_nt: TGCGCCAGCAGTCAACCATGGACAGGGGGCGGCTCCTCCTACAATGAGCAGTTCTTC

j_call: TRBJ1-4
v_call: TRBV15
d_call: .
clone_size: .
cdr3_aa: CATSRMTATNEKLFF
cdr3_nt: TGTGCCACCAGCAGAATGACAGCAACTAATGAAAAACTGTTTTTT

j_call: TRBJ2-5
v_call: TRBV4-1
d_call: TRBD2
clone_size: .
cdr3_aa: CASSQDQIAGEAETQYF
cdr3_nt: TGCGCCAGCAGCCAAGATCAGATAGCGGGAGAGGCAGAGACCCAGTACTTC

j_call: TRBJ1-2
v_call: TRBV9
d_call: .
clone_size: .
cdr3_aa: CASSLTAYNYGYTF
cdr3_nt: TGTGCCAGCAGTCTGACAGCCTATAACTATGGCTACACCTTC

j_call: TRBJ1-6
v_call: TRBV7-9
d_call: .
clone_size: .
cdr3_aa: CASSLSNSPLHF
cdr3_nt: TGTGCCAGCAGCTTAAGTAATTCACCCCTCCACTTT

j_call: TRBJ2-3
v_call: TRBV18
d_call: .
clone_size: .
cdr3_aa: CASSPPSARVTDTQYF
cdr3_nt: TGTGCCAGCTCCCCCCCCAGCGCGAGGGTCACAGATACGCAGTATTTT

j_call: TRBJ1-1
v_call: TRBV28
d_call: .
clone_size: .
cdr3_aa: CASSSARREAFF
cdr3_nt: TGTGCCAGCAGTTCAGCAAGGCGTGAAGCTTTCTTT

j_call: TRBJ1-5
v_call: TRBV6-5
d_call: .
clone_size: .
cdr3_aa: CASSNSNQPQHF
cdr3_nt: TGTGCCAGCAGTAATAGCAATCAGCCCCAGCATTTT

j_call: TRBJ2-5
v_call: TRBV28
d_call: TRBD1
clone_size: .
cdr3_aa: CASRDRGQETQYF
cdr3_nt: TGTGCCAGCAGGGACAGGGGGCAAGAGACCCAGTACTTC

j_call: TRBJ2-6
v_call: TRBV6-6
d_call: .
clone_size: .
cdr3_aa: CASSYWGAGANVLTF
cdr3_nt: TGTGCCAGCAGTTATTGGGGAGCCGGGGCCAACGTCCTGACTTTC

j_call: TRBJ2-6
v_call: TRBV7-9
d_call: TRBD1
clone_size: .
cdr3_aa: CASSKRQGRASGANVLTF
cdr3_nt: TGTGCCAGCAGCAAGAGACAGGGAAGAGCCTCTGGGGCCAACGTCCTGACTTTC

j_call: TRBJ1-5
v_call: TRBV4-1
d_call: .
clone_size: .
cdr3_aa: CASSQDLIRGGLNQPQHF
cdr3_nt: TGCGCCAGCAGCCAAGATCTGATACGGGGGGGCCTGAATCAGCCCCAGCATTTT

j_call: TRBJ1-4
v_call: TRBV7-9
d_call: .
clone_size: .
cdr3_aa: CASSLEIAGAHEKLFF
cdr3_nt: TGTGCCAGCAGCTTAGAGATCGCAGGGGCTCACGAAAAACTGTTTTTT

j_call: TRBJ1-1
v_call: TRBV7-2
d_call: TRBD1
clone_size: .
cdr3_aa: CASSSGQGAFTEAFF
cdr3_nt: TGTGCCAGCAGCTCGGGACAGGGGGCATTTACTGAAGCTTTCTTT

j_call: TRBJ1-5
v_call: TRBV27
d_call: .
clone_size: .
cdr3_aa: CASSRGWSNQPQHF
cdr3_nt: TGTGCCAGCAGTCGGGGTTGGAGCAATCAGCCCCAGCATTTT

j_call: TRBJ2-1
v_call: TRBV7-6
d_call: .
clone_size: .
cdr3_aa: CASSLTRDNEQFF
cdr3_nt: TGTGCCAGCAGCTTGACCCGGGACAATGAGCAGTTCTTC

j_call: TRBJ1-1
v_call: TRBV7-2
d_call: TRBD1
clone_size: .
cdr3_aa: CASSLQGENTEAFF
cdr3_nt: TGTGCCAGCAGCTTACAGGGGGAGAACACTGAAGCTTTCTTT

j_call: TRBJ1-3
v_call: TRBV9
d_call: .
clone_size: .
cdr3_aa: CASSVHRALSGNTIYF
cdr3_nt: TGTGCCAGCAGCGTTCACCGGGCGCTCTCTGGAAACACCATATATTTT

j_call: TRBJ2-3
v_call: TRBV4-3
d_call: TRBD2
clone_size: .
cdr3_aa: CASSRSGGNTDTQYF
cdr3_nt: TGCGCCAGCAGCCGTAGCGGGGGAAACACAGATACGCAGTATTTT

j_call: TRBJ2-7
v_call: TRBV18
d_call: .
clone_size: .
cdr3_aa: CASSPPNYEQYF
cdr3_nt: TGTGCCAGCTCACCACCGAATTACGAGCAGTACTTC

j_call: TRBJ2-4
v_call: TRBV13
d_call: TRBD1
clone_size: .
cdr3_aa: CASSFGTGGAKNIQYF
cdr3_nt: TGTGCCAGCAGTTTCGGGACAGGGGGTGCCAAAAACATTCAGTACTTC

j_call: TRBJ1-2
v_call: TRBV28
d_call: TRBD1
clone_size: few
cdr3_aa: CASRPGQPGGYTF
cdr3_nt: TGTGCCAGCAGACCGGGACAGCCGGGCGGCTACACCTTC

j_call: TRBJ2-1
v_call: TRBV7-8
d_call: .
clone_size: .
cdr3_aa: CASSLGGSYNEQFF
cdr3_nt: TGTGCCAGCAGCTTAGGGGGCTCCTACAATGAGCAGTTCTTC

j_call: TRBJ1-4
v_call: TRBV19
d_call: TRBD1
clone_size: .
cdr3_aa: CASGDRATNEKLFF
cdr3_nt: TGTGCCAGTGGGGACAGGGCAACTAATGAAAAACTGTTTTTT

j_call: TRBJ1-5
v_call: TRBV10-3
d_call: TRBD1
clone_size: once
cdr3_aa: CATRKNTGGDQPQHF
cdr3_nt: TGTGCCACCAGAAAAAACACAGGGGGAGATCAGCCCCAGCATTTT

j_call: TRBJ2-7
v_call: TRBV19
d_call: .
clone_size: .
cdr3_aa: CASSIGLASVYEQYF
cdr3_nt: TGTGCCAGTAGTATAGGTCTAGCGAGCGTCTACGAGCAGTACTTC

j_call: TRBJ2-7
v_call: TRBV19
d_call: .
clone_size: .
cdr3_aa: CASSEAGSSYEQYF
cdr3_nt: TGTGCCAGTAGTGAGGCCGGAAGCTCCTACGAGCAGTACTTC

j_call: TRBJ1-2
v_call: TRBV5-1
d_call: .
clone_size: .
cdr3_aa: CASSLGGLGLAPSNYGYTF
cdr3_nt: TGCGCCAGCAGCTTGGGGGGATTGGGACTGGCTCCGTCTAACTATGGCTACACCTTC

j_call: TRBJ2-3
v_call: TRBV19
d_call: TRBD2
clone_size: .
cdr3_aa: CASSPWTSGIDTQYF
cdr3_nt: TGTGCCAGTAGTCCCTGGACTAGCGGGATAGATACGCAGTATTTT

j_call: TRBJ2-2
v_call: TRBV5-1
d_call: .
clone_size: .
cdr3_aa: CASSLGDWITGELFF
cdr3_nt: TGCGCCAGCAGCTTGGGGGACTGGATCACCGGGGAGCTGTTTTTT

j_call: TRBJ2-3
v_call: TRBV6-4
d_call: TRBD2
clone_size: .
cdr3_aa: CASSDVWRGGTDTQYF
cdr3_nt: TGTGCCAGCAGTGACGTTTGGCGGGGGGGCACAGATACGCAGTATTTT

j_call: TRBJ2-3
v_call: TRBV28
d_call: .
clone_size: .
cdr3_aa: CASSPNRGGMDTQYF
cdr3_nt: TGTGCCAGCAGTCCAAACAGGGGGGGGATGGATACGCAGTATTTT

j_call: TRBJ2-3
v_call: TRBV29-1
d_call: TRBD2
clone_size: .
cdr3_aa: CSVEGLAGVTDTQYF
cdr3_nt: TGCAGCGTTGAGGGACTAGCGGGAGTGACAGATACGCAGTATTTT

j_call: TRBJ2-1
v_call: TRBV25-1
d_call: .
clone_size: .
cdr3_aa: CASSRMNEQFF
cdr3_nt: TGTGCCAGCAGTAGAATGAATGAGCAGTTCTTC

j_call: TRBJ2-5
v_call: TRBV10-3
d_call: TRBD2
clone_size: .
cdr3_aa: CAISEPLGLAAQETQYF
cdr3_nt: TGTGCCATCAGTGAGCCTCTGGGACTAGCGGCCCAAGAGACCCAGTACTTC

j_call: TRBJ2-3
v_call: TRBV2
d_call: .
clone_size: once
cdr3_aa: CASSDDTPAITDTQYF
cdr3_nt: TGTGCCAGCAGTGATGACACGCCGGCTATAACAGATACGCAGTATTTT

j_call: TRBJ1-4
v_call: TRBV6-1
d_call: .
clone_size: few
cdr3_aa: CATSATNEKLFF
cdr3_nt: TGTGCCACCTCGGCAACTAATGAAAAACTGTTTTTT

j_call: TRBJ1-4
v_call: TRBV2
d_call: .
clone_size: .
cdr3_aa: CASTTREKLFF
cdr3_nt: TGTGCCAGTACGACTAGGGAAAAACTGTTTTTT

j_call: TRBJ2-3
v_call: TRBV28
d_call: .
clone_size: few
cdr3_aa: CASSHRQTLTDTQYF
cdr3_nt: TGTGCCAGCAGTCATAGACAGACACTCACAGATACGCAGTATTTT

j_call: TRBJ2-4
v_call: TRBV27
d_call: .
clone_size: .
cdr3_aa: CASSPSLNRINSKENIQYF
cdr3_nt: TGTGCCAGCAGTCCATCATTAAACCGAATAAATTCAAAGGAAAACATTCAGTACTTC

j_call: TRBJ1-2
v_call: TRBV6-5
d_call: TRBD1
clone_size: .
cdr3_aa: CASSYSGTARNYGYTF
cdr3_nt: TGTGCCAGCAGTTACTCTGGGACAGCACGAAACTATGGCTACACCTTC

j_call: TRBJ2-1
v_call: TRBV7-2
d_call: .
clone_size: .
cdr3_aa: CASSLGGPSYNEQFF
cdr3_nt: TGTGCCAGCAGCTTGGGGGGCCCCTCCTACAATGAGCAGTTCTTC

j_call: TRBJ2-1
v_call: TRBV2
d_call: .
clone_size: .
cdr3_aa: CASSDIRWGFNNEQFF
cdr3_nt: TGTGCCAGCAGTGACATACGTTGGGGATTTAACAATGAGCAGTTCTTC

j_call: TRBJ2-1
v_call: TRBV5-6
d_call: TRBD2
clone_size: once
cdr3_aa: CASSLGSGGGNEQFF
cdr3_nt: TGTGCCAGCAGCTTGGGGTCGGGAGGGGGAAATGAGCAGTTCTTC